One T cell receptor beta chain is described in this entry. Antigen: not known. This entry comes from a study of T cell responses to AZD1222 COVID-19 vaccine. Whole-study findings and limits: Spike-specific TCR repertoires showed rising breadth and depth after two AZD1222 doses.

The table came from immunoSEQ multiplex PCR; TCRdb's copy has only in-frame clones and leaves some out. The sample yields 95,000 to 150,000 clones, roughly 91% seen once. The CDR3 is made up of 16 amino acids. Germline CDR1 reads GTSNPN; CDR2 reads SVGIG (reference sequence). V was clipped by 2 bases and J by 1 base, with 17 bases between them. The TCR originated in an adult in good health. Source: peripheral blood, taken on day 0 of AZD1222 vaccination. The rearrangement joins TRBV30 to TRBJ1-2; D may be TRBD1 (6 bases). As DNA, the CDR3 is TGTGCCTGGAGTTTCCCCGGGACAACACGTAACTATGGCTACACCTTC. This gives the protein CAWSFPGTTRNYGYTF.